This T cell receptor (beta chain) is drawn from a study of blood T cell repertoires in COVID-19. The cohort comprised adults aged 18 to 89 years residing in approximately 25 US areas. Participant reports of clinical history set cohort assignment. The germline gives CDR1 SGHAT, CDR2 FQNNGV. V lost 1 base to trimming and J lost 9 bases, with 13 bases between them. The CDR3 sequence is 15 residues long. Profiled with immunoSEQ multiplex PCR; TCRdb holds only in-frame clones, not every one. The repertoire holds hundreds of thousands of clones, about 88% seen once, with roughly 1.7% in the top ten. The sample was PBMCs or T cells enriched from blood (not recorded which). V gene TRBV11-2 combines with J gene TRBJ1-6; possible D gene TRBD1, 6 bases. This TCR derives from a woman aged 45-60 years who had recovered from COVID-19. For the CDR3, the DNA is TGTGCCAGCAGCTTAGTCCAGGGGTATCGTTCACCCCTCCACTTT. The encoded protein is CASSLVQGYRSPLHF.